This TCR beta chain was found in a study of post-analysis software for immune sequencing data. Study at large: The disease courses covered relapsing-remitting, secondary progressive and progressive-relapsing multiple sclerosis.

Study-wide points: F measure grouped same-batch samples tightly together. Higher frequency in patients than in controls was seen for 5 or 6 TRBV segments, with TRBV5-6, TRBV5-1 and TRBV20-1 among them. Significantly lower normalized Chao1 diversity was found in patients with multiple sclerosis relative to controls.

V lost 1 base and J lost 1, with 3 bases in between. The CDR3 covers 13 residues. Germline V gene sequence: CDR1 SGHVS, CDR2 FQNEAQ. This clonotype was seen many times. Its specificity is not known. Unique molecular identifiers were present in the TCR beta cDNA libraries. From approximately 0.95 to 9.8 million T cells, roughly 0.5 million cDNA molecules were obtained. In TCRdb, the PCR reads were re-called with MiXCR into one record per CDR3 protein. The sample carries some 800,000 distinct CDR3 sequences, approximately 44% recorded once. The sample comprised blood. The chain uses TRBV7-8 and TRBJ2-3; D ambiguous. The clonotype comes from a girl aged 5-17 years with multiple sclerosis. CDR3: CASSLDRTDTQYF. CDR3 sequence (DNA): TGTGCCAGCAGCTTAGACCGCACAGATACGCAGTATTTT.